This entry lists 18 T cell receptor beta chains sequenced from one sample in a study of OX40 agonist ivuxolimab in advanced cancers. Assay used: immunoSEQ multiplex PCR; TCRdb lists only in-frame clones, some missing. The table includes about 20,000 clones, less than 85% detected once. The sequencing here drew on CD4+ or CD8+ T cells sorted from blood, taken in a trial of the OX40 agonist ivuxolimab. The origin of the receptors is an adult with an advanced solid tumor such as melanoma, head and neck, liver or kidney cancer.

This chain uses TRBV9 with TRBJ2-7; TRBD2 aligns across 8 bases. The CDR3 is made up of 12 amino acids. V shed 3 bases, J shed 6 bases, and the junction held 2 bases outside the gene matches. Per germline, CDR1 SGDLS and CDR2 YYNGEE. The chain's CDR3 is CASSDLAGEQYF. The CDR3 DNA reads TGTGCCAGCAGCGACCTAGCGGGCGAGCAGTACTTC.

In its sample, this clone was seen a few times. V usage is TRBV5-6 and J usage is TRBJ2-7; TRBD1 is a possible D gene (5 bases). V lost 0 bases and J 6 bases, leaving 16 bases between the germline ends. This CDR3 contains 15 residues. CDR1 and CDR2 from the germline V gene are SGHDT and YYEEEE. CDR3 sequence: CASSLAPGRAREQYF. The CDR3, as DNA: TGTGCCAGCAGCTTGGCACCGGGCAGGGCGCGCGAGCAGTACTTC. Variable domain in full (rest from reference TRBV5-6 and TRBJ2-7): DAGVTQSPTHLIKTRGQQVTLRCSPKSGHDTVSWYQQALGQGPQFIFQYYEEEERQRGNFPDRFSGHQFPNYSSELNVNALLLGDSALYLCASSLAPGRAREQYFGPGTRLTVT.

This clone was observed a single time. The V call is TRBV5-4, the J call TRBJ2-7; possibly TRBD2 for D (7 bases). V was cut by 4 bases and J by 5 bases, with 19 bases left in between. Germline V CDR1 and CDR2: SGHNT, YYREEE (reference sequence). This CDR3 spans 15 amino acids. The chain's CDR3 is CASSPRGGRIHEQYF. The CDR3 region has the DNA TGTGCCAGCAGCCCGAGGGGGGGACGGATCCACGAGCAGTACTTC.

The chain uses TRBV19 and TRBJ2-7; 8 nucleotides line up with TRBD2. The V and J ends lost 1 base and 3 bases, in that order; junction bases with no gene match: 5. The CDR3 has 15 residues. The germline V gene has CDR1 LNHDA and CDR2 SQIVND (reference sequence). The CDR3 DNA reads TGTGCCAGTAGTATAGGGGCGGGAGGTGTCTACGAGCAGTACTTC. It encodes CASSIGAGGVYEQYF.

The CDR3 coding sequence is TGTGCCAGCACCACACGAAGGCAGGGGGCGGATGAAAAACTGTTTTTT. This gives the protein CASTTRRQGADEKLFF. V usage is TRBV7-8 and J usage is TRBJ1-4, with TRBD1 identical over 8 bases. V was clipped by 7 bases and J by 6 bases; unmatched bases: 13. CDR3 length equals 16 residues. Germline lookup yields CDR1 SGHVS and CDR2 FQNEAQ.

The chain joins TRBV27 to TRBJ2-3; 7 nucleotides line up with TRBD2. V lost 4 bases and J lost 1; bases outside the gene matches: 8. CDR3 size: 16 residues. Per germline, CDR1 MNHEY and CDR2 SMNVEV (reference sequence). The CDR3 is CASSSPWAGGTDTQYF. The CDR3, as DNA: TGTGCCAGCAGTTCCCCCTGGGCGGGAGGCACAGATACGCAGTATTTT.

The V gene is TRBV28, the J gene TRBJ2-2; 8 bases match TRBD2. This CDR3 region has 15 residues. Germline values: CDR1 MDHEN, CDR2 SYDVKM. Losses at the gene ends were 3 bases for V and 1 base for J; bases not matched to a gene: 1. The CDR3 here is CASSFAGGNTGELFF. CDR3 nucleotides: TGTGCCAGCAGTTTCGCGGGAGGGAACACCGGGGAGCTGTTTTTT. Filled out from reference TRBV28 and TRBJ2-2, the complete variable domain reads DVKVTQSSRYLVKRTGEKVFLECVQDMDHENMFWYRQDPGLGLRLIYFSYDVKMKEKGDIPEGYSVSREKKERFSLILESASTNQTSMYLCASSFAGGNTGELFFGEGSRLTVL.

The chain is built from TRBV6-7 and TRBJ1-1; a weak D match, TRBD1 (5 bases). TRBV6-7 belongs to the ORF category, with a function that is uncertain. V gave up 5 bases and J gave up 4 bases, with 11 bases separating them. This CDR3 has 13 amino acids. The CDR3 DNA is TGTGCCAGCAGTAGCAGGGTTGGCACTGAAGCTTTCTTT. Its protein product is CASSSRVGTEAFF.

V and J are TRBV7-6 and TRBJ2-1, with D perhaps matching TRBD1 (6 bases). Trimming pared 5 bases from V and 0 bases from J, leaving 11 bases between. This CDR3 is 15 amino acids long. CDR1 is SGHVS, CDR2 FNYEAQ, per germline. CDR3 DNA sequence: TGTGCCAGCAGCCCGGACAGAAACTCCTACAATGAGCAGTTCTTC. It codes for CASSPDRNSYNEQFF.

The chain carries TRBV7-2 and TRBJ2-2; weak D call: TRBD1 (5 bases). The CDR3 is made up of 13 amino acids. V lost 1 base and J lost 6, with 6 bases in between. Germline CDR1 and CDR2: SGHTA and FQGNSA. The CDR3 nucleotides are TGTGCCAGCAGCTTAGAGGGGCCCGGGGAGCTGTTTTTT. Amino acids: CASSLEGPGELFF.

CDR3 region: CASRRTSGGRYGNEQFF. Here the CDR3 DNA reads TGCGCCAGCAGAAGAACTAGCGGGGGGCGATATGGCAATGAGCAGTTCTTC. The V call is TRBV4-1, the J call TRBJ2-1, with TRBD2 matching over 12 bases. Germline V gene lookup returns CDR1 MGHRA and CDR2 YSYEKL. V gave up 6 bases and J gave up 6 bases; unmatched junction bases: 12. The length of the CDR3 is 17 residues.

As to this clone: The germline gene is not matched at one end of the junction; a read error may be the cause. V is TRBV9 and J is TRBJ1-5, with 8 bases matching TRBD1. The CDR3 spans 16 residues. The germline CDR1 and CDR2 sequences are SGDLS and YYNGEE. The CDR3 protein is CASSVATAGGKQPQHF. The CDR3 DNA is TGTGCCAGCAGCGTAGCTACGGCAGGGGGCAAACAGCCCCAGCATTTT.

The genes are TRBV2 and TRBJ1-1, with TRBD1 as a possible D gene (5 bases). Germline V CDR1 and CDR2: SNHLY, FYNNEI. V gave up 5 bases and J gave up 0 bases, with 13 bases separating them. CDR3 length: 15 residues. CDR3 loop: CASSINGGLNTEAFF. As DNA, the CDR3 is TGTGCCAGCAGTATCAACGGGGGTCTGAACACTGAAGCTTTCTTT.

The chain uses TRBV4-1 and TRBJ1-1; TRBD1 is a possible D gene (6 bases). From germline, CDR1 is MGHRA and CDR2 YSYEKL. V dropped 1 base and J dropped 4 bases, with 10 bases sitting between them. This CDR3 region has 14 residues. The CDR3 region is CASSQGGQGTEAFF. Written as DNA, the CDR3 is TGCGCCAGCAGCCAAGGGGGGCAAGGCACTGAAGCTTTCTTT.

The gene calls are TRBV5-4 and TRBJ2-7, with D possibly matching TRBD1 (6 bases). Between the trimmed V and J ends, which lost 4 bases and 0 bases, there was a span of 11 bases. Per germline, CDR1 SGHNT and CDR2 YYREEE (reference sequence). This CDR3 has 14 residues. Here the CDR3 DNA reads TGTGCCAGCAGCATACAGGGTCTCTCCTACGAGCAGTACTTC. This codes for CASSIQGLSYEQYF.

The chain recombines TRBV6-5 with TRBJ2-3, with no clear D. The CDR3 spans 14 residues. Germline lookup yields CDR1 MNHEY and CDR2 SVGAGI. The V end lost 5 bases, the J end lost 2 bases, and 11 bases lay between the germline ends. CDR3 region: CASSIGTVTDTQYF. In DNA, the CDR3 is TGTGCCAGCAGTATAGGAACCGTCACAGATACGCAGTATTTT.

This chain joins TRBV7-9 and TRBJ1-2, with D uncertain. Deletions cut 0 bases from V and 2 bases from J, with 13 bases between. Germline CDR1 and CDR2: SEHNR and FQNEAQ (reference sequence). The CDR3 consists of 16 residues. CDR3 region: CASSLAEGLWNYGYTF. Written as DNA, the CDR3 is TGTGCCAGCAGCTTAGCCGAAGGGCTCTGGAACTATGGCTACACCTTC.

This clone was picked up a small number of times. Here the CDR3 reads CASSLGTASTDTQYF. CDR3 coding DNA: TGTGCCAGCAGCTTAGGGACAGCTAGCACAGATACGCAGTATTTT. The rearrangement joins TRBV7-2 to TRBJ2-3; a possible D gene is TRBD1 (6 bases). Germline V gene data show CDR1 as SGHTA and CDR2 as FQGNSA. Trimming took off 1 base at V and 0 bases at J, with 8 bases between the two ends. CDR3 length: 15 residues.